This TCR beta chain was observed in a study of blood T cell repertoires in COVID-19. About the research overall: There were acute and convalescent COVID-19 samples, and they came from the United States, Italy and Spain. T cells, B-cell-depleted T cells, or PBMCs provided the cDNA or gDNA that served as material.

V was pared by 1 base and J by 5 bases, with 11 bases between. The CDR3 length is 14 residues. Germline lookup yields CDR1 SGHAT and CDR2 FQNNGV. All recovered Cohort 3 donors got two negative PCRs, got clearance, or saw symptom resolution. With respect to this clone: Other nucleotide sequences in the sample specify the same CDR3.

In the original analysis: The authors estimated nucleated cell counts from reference gene primer amplification. Repertoires were generated with immunoSEQ multiplex PCR, while TCRdb's copy carries only in-frame clones and drops some. V, J and clone size are taken as reported in that table, and D and trimming were inferred from the DNA itself. This table holds approximately 490,000 clones, around 85% found once. The clonotype originates from a woman aged 60 to 75 who had recovered from COVID-19. The chain uses TRBV11-2 and TRBJ1-2; perhaps TRBD1 as D (6 bases). Sequenced: PBMCs or T cells enriched from blood (not recorded which). The CDR3, as DNA: TGTGCCAGCAGCTTAGGGGCAGGGGTTTATGGCTACACCTTC. It translates to CASSLGAGVYGYTF.